Listed below are T cell receptor beta chains from one sample, sequenced in a study of regulatory T cells. The table came from immunoSEQ multiplex PCR; TCRdb's copy has only in-frame clones and leaves some out. The sample lists about 3,900 clones, 91% occurring once. The sample taken for sequencing was CD4+ Tregs sorted from blood. These receptors were taken from a child under 10 years old with CD3G deficiency. CDR3s include the opening cysteine and the closing phenylalanine or tryptophan. A D gene is named only where the DNA matches it firmly. For some rows the clone size is stated as once, few or many, or as a class when expanded; others skip it.

size	J	D	V	DNA	CDR3
NA	TRBJ1-2	NA	TRBV28	TGTGCCAGCAGTCCTCTCCGGGACCGCTATAACTATGGCTACACCTTC	CASSPLRDRYNYGYTF
NA	TRBJ2-7	TRBD2	TRBV28	TGTGCCAGCAGTCGGGGAGGGGCCCCCACCTACGAGCAGTACTTC	CASSRGGAPTYEQYF
NA	TRBJ2-3	TRBD2	TRBV28	TGTGCCAGCAGTTTAGCGGGAGTGGGAACAGATACGCAGTATTTT	CASSLAGVGTDTQYF
NA	TRBJ2-6	TRBD1	TRBV28	TGTGCCAGCAGAATGACAGGGGGCTCTGGGGCCAACGTCCTGACTTTC	CASRMTGGSGANVLTF
NA	TRBJ2-7	NA	TRBV30	TGTGCCTGGAGTGTAACGGGAGAGCAGTACTTC	CAWSVTGEQYF
NA	TRBJ2-1	TRBD2	TRBV28	TGTGCCAGCAGTTTGGGCGGGAGGGGAACCAATGAGCAGTTCTTC	CASSLGGRGTNEQFF
NA	TRBJ1-5	NA	TRBV28	TGTGCCAGCAGTCCGGACACAGGACCTGGGCAGCCCCAGCATTTT	CASSPDTGPGQPQHF
NA	TRBJ2-7	NA	TRBV30	TGTGCCTGGAGTGTACGGCAGGGTCTTGGCCACGAGCAGTACTTC	CAWSVRQGLGHEQYF
once	TRBJ2-1	NA	TRBV6-5	TGTGCCAGCAGGCCCCGAAACGGCAATGAGCAGTTCTTC	CASRPRNGNEQFF
once	TRBJ1-1	NA	TRBV28	TGTGCCAGCAGTTTGATCAGGGGTGAAGCTTTCTTT	CASSLIRGEAFF
NA	TRBJ2-7	TRBD2	TRBV28	TGTGCCACCGCCGGCGGGAGGCTCTTCGAGCAGTACTTC	CATAGGRLFEQYF
NA	TRBJ1-2	NA	TRBV20-1	TGCAGTGCTCCCCTCCCATCTGGCTACACCTTC	CSAPLPSGYTF
NA	TRBJ2-1	TRBD2	TRBV6-1	TGTGCCAGCACCCTAGCGGGAGGCCCCCACAATGAGCAGTTCTTC	CASTLAGGPHNEQFF
NA	TRBJ2-5	NA	TRBV5-1	TGCGCCAGCAGCCCTGGGATCGGGGCCGGAGAGACCCAGTACTTC	CASSPGIGAGETQYF
large	TRBJ2-7	NA	TRBV6-1	TGTGCCAGCAGTTCGGGTGGAAACGAGCAGTACTTC	CASSSGGNEQYF
NA	TRBJ2-1	NA	TRBV28	TGTGCCAGCAGTCTGGTAGCCAATGAGCAGTTCTTC	CASSLVANEQFF
NA	TRBJ1-2	NA	TRBV20-1	TGCAGTGCCCGTAACAGGGAGGGCTACACCTTC	CSARNREGYTF
NA	TRBJ2-1	NA	TRBV18	TGTGCCAGCTCGCTGTACAGCAACAATGAGCAGTTCTTC	CASSLYSNNEQFF
NA	TRBJ2-7	NA	TRBV11-3	TGTGCCAGCAGCTTAGTTGGCAGTAAGGGCTACGAGCAGTACTTC	CASSLVGSKGYEQYF
NA	TRBJ1-1	NA	TRBV6-1	TGTGCCAGCAGGACGATGGACACTGAAGCTTTCTTT	CASRTMDTEAFF
once	TRBJ2-7	TRBD2	TRBV10-3	TGTGCCATCAGTGGGGGACTAGAGCAGTACTTC	CAISGGLEQYF
NA	TRBJ2-1	TRBD2	TRBV19	TGTGCCAGTAGTATAGTGGGGGGACTAGCGGGAGCCTACAATGAGCAGTTCTTC	CASSIVGGLAGAYNEQFF
NA	TRBJ1-4	NA	TRBV28	TGTGCCAGCAGTTTATACTCCCTTCAAGGAAAACTGTTTTTT	CASSLYSLQGKLFF
NA	TRBJ1-5	TRBD1	TRBV6-6	TGTGCCAGCAGTTACTCGACAGGGCTGAGCAATCAGCCCCAGCATTTT	CASSYSTGLSNQPQHF
NA	TRBJ2-2	NA	TRBV7-9	TGTGCCAGCAGCTCCCAATCCGGGGAGCTGTTTTTT	CASSSQSGELFF
NA	TRBJ2-1	NA	TRBV9	TGTGCCAGCAGCCTTCTCCCGTCCCTACCCCAGTTCTTC	CASSLLPSLPQFF
NA	TRBJ1-2	NA	TRBV12-5	TGTGCTAGTGGTTTGGCGGGGGCTCAAAACTATGGCTACACCTTC	CASGLAGAQNYGYTF
NA	TRBJ2-7	TRBD1	TRBV28	TGTGCCAGCAGTTTAAGAGATAGAAGGGGGGGGACAGGGAGACGCGAGCAGTACTTC	CASSLRDRRGGTGRREQYF
once	TRBJ1-2	NA	TRBV28	TGTGCCAGCAGCCGACAGCTCTATGGCTACACCTTC	CASSRQLYGYTF
NA	TRBJ2-3	TRBD2	TRBV7-2	TGTGCCAGCAGCTCCCCGGGCGGGAGTTCAGATACGCAGTATTTT	CASSSPGGSSDTQYF
NA	TRBJ2-3	TRBD2	TRBV28	TGTGCCAGCAGTTTGACTAGCGGGGCCCCCGGTACGCAGTATTTT	CASSLTSGAPGTQYF
NA	TRBJ2-2	NA	TRBV6-1	TGTGCCAGCAGTGAAATGGGGACCGGGGAGCTGTTTTTT	CASSEMGTGELFF
NA	TRBJ1-2	NA	TRBV5-4	TGTGCCAGCAAGGAACGACCAGGAAAGACCTATGGCTACACCTTC	CASKERPGKTYGYTF
NA	TRBJ1-2	NA	TRBV28	TGTGCCAGCAGTCCACTTCATCGAACGGGCTACACCTTC	CASSPLHRTGYTF
NA	TRBJ1-6	NA	TRBV11-2	TGTGCCAGCAGCTTAGATCGATTCAGCTCTGAACCCCTCCACTTT	CASSLDRFSSEPLHF
once	TRBJ2-1	NA	TRBV7-8	TGTGCCAGCAGCTTAGGGCCGGGAGTTTTACGGCAGTTCTTC	CASSLGPGVLRQFF
NA	TRBJ2-6	TRBD2	TRBV19	TGTGCCAGTAGTGGCGGGAGGGCCCAGGCTGGGGCCAACGTCCTGACTTTC	CASSGGRAQAGANVLTF
NA	TRBJ2-7	NA	TRBV5-1	TGCGCCAGCAGCTTGGACGGTGCCTACGAGCAGTACTTC	CASSLDGAYEQYF
NA	TRBJ2-2	NA	TRBV6-5	TGTGCCAGCAGTTCGGGACAGAACACCGGGGAGCTGTTTTTT	CASSSGQNTGELFF
once	TRBJ2-3	TRBD2	TRBV10-3	TGTGCCATCGGTTCAGCGGGAGGCACAGATACGCAGTATTTT	CAIGSAGGTDTQYF